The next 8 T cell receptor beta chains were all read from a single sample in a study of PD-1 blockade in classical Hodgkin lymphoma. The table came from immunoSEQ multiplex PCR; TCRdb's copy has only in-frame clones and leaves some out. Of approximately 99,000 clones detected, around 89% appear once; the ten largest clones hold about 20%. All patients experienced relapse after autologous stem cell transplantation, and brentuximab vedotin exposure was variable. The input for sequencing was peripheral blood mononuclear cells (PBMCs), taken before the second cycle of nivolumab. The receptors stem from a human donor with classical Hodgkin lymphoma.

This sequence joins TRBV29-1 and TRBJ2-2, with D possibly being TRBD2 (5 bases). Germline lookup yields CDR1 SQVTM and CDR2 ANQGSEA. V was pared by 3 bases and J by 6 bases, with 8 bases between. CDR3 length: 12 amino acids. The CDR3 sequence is CSVDSGAGELFF. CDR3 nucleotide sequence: TGCAGCGTTGATTCCGGGGCCGGGGAGCTGTTTTTT.

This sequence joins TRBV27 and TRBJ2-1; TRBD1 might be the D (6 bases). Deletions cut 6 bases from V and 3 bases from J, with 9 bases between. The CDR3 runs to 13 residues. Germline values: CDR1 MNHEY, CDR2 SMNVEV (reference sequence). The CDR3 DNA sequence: TGTGCCAGCAGGCCAGGGGTCTACAATGAGCAGTTCTTC. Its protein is CASRPGVYNEQFF.

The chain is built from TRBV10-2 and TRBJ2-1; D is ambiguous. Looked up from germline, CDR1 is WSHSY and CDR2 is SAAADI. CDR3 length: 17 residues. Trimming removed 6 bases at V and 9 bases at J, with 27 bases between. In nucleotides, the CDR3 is TGCGCCAGCAGCCTTGAAGTCCGGCTCGGCCCTAACGGTGAGCAGTTCTTC. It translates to CASSLEVRLGPNGEQFF.

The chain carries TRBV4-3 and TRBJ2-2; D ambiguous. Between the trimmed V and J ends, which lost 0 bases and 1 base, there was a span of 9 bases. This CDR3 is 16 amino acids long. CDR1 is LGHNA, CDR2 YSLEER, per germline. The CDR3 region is CASSQEVGVNTGELFF. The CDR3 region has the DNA TGCGCCAGCAGCCAAGAAGTAGGAGTGAACACCGGGGAGCTGTTTTTT.

CDR3: CASSIGGDRIYF. The CDR3 DNA reads as TGTGCCAGCAGTATTGGGGGGGACAGGATTTACTTC. This chain uses TRBV28 with TRBJ2-7; D may be TRBD1 (8 bases). The germline V gene encodes CDR1 MDHEN and CDR2 SYDVKM. The CDR3 extends over 12 amino acids. Trimming left V 5 bases short and J 13 bases short, with 18 bases between.

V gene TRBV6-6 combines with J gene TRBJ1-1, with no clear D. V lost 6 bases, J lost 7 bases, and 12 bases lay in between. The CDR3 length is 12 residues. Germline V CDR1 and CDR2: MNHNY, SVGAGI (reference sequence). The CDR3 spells CASRDPKGEAFF. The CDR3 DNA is TGTGCCAGCAGAGACCCTAAGGGTGAAGCTTTCTTT.

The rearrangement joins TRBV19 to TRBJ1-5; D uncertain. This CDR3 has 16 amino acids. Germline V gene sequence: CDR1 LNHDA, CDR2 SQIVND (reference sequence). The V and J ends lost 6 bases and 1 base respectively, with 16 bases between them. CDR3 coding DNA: TGTGCCAGTAGAAGGAAGGCGGCCGCCAGCAATCAGCCCCAGCATTTT. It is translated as CASRRKAAASNQPQHF. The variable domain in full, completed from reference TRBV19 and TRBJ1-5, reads DGGITQSPKYLFRKEGQNVTLSCEQNLNHDAMYWYRQDPGQGLRLIYYSQIVNDFQKGDIAEGYSVSREKKESFPLTVTSAQKNPTAFYLCASRRKAAASNQPQHFGDGTRLSIL.

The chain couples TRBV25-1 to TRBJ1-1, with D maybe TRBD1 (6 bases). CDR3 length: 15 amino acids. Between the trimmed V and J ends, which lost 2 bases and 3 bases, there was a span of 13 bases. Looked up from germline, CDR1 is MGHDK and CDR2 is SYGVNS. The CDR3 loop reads CASSEIARGDTEAFF. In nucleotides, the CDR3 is TGTGCCAGCAGTGAAATCGCAAGGGGGGACACTGAAGCTTTCTTT.